This passage covers 27 T cell receptor beta chains from one sample sequenced in a study of T cells after yellow fever vaccination. TCRdb reanalysed the 5' RACE reads using MiXCR and keeps one entry per CDR3 protein. The sample consists of 450,000 to 600,000 distinct CDR3 sequences, approximately 16% of them appearing once. The source material was PBMCs, sampled 4 to 5 days after the first yellow fever vaccination. Receptors were obtained from a man in his late teens or twenties who received the YFV17D yellow fever vaccine.

The rearrangement joins TRBV10-1 to TRBJ2-3; D gene ambiguous. The CDR3 has 13 amino acids. The germline V gene has CDR1 WNHNN and CDR2 SYGVQD (reference sequence). V lost 0 bases and J lost 4, with 5 bases in between. The CDR3 DNA reads as TGCGCCAGCAGTGAGTCGCTTTCAGATACGCAGTATTTT. This gives the protein CASSESLSDTQYF.

The chain combines TRBV12-3 or TRBV12-4 with TRBJ2-5; D tentatively fits TRBD1 or TRBD2 (5 bases each). V was cut by 8 bases and J by 4 bases, with 14 bases left in between. This CDR3 has 13 amino acids. CDR3: CASGGRVPETQYF. CDR3 bases: TGTGCCAGCGGGGGACGGGTCCCAGAGACCCAGTACTTC.

The chain has TRBV2 and TRBJ2-7, with TRBD1 matching over 7 bases. The germline V gene encodes CDR1 SNHLY and CDR2 FYNNEI. CDR3 length equals 14 residues. Germline trimming cut 7 bases from V and 0 bases from J; bases unmatched to any gene: 6. Here the CDR3 DNA reads TGTGCCAGCAACAGGGGAGAAAGCTCCTACGAGCAGTACTTC. It is translated as CASNRGESSYEQYF. The full variable domain, rest sourced from reference TRBV2 and TRBJ2-7, is EPEVTQTPSHQVTQMGQEVILRCVPISNHLYFYWYRQILGQKVEFLVSFYNNEISEKSEIFDDQFSVERPDGSNFTLKIRSTKLEDSAMYFCASNRGESSYEQYFGPGTRLTVT.

This clonotype was observed a handful of times. The V gene is TRBV21-1, the J gene TRBJ2-3; TRBD2 was called by the table and not checked on the DNA. TRBV21-1 is assigned pseudogene status. The CDR3 totals 17 residues. CDR3 nucleotide sequence: TGTGCCAGCAGCAAAGGCCGACTAGCGGGGAGCACAGATACGCAGTATTTT. It codes for CASSKGRLAGSTDTQYF.

J is TRBJ2-5 and V is TRBV5-1; the D gene is possibly TRBD2 (5 bases). This CDR3 comprises 15 residues. The V gene lost 4 bases and the J gene lost 1 base, with 14 bases spanning the gap. Germline CDR1 SGHRS, CDR2 YFSETQ. The CDR3, as DNA: TGCGCCAGCAGCCTAAGGACGGGATTCCAAGAGACCCAGTACTTC. Translated, it gives CASSLRTGFQETQYF.

The V gene is TRBV6-2 or TRBV6-3, the J gene TRBJ2-3; 10 bases match TRBD2. The CDR3 is 14 residues long. Looked up from germline, CDR1 is MNHEY and CDR2 is SVGEGT. Trimming took 8 bases from V and 6 from J; bases not matched to a gene: 8. The CDR3 is CASLLAGGKDTQYF. CDR3 DNA sequence: TGTGCCAGCCTGTTAGCGGGGGGAAAGGATACGCAGTATTTT.

This clonotype was picked up many times. The rearrangement uses TRBV18 and TRBJ1-1; tentative D call: TRBD1 (6 bases). V was trimmed by 3 bases and J by 0 bases, leaving 11 bases between them. There are 15 residues in the CDR3. Germline V gene lookup returns CDR1 KGHSH and CDR2 LQKENI. This CDR3 is CASSPAGGMNTEAFF. In nucleotides, the CDR3 is TGTGCCAGCTCACCTGCGGGGGGCATGAACACTGAAGCTTTCTTT. Drawing the rest from reference TRBV18 and TRBJ1-1, the complete variable domain is NAGVMQNPRHLVRRRGQEARLRCSPMKGHSHVYWYRQLPEEGLKFMVYLQKENIIDESGMPKERFSAEFPKEGPSILRIQQVVRGDSAAYFCASSPAGGMNTEAFFGQGTRLTVV.

Only a few counts were recorded for this clonotype. The chain is built from TRBV10-3 and TRBJ1-1, with D uncertain. This CDR3 has 12 residues. Trimming removed 6 bases at V and 0 bases at J, with 5 bases between. Germline V gene data show CDR1 as ENHRY and CDR2 as SYGVKD. CDR3 coding DNA: TGTGCCATCAGGGAGCTGAACACTGAAGCTTTCTTT. Translating it yields CAIRELNTEAFF.

In the case of this clonotype: No conserved phenylalanine or tryptophan ends this CDR3, so it is likely a read error. The J gene is TRBJ1-1, the V gene TRBV6-1; maybe TRBD1 (6 bases). V lost 7 bases and J 4 bases, leaving 16 bases between the germline ends. The germline CDR1 and CDR2 sequences are MNHNS and SASEGT. The CDR3 has 14 residues. The DNA for the CDR3 is TGTGCCAGCAACACCTGGGGGCCTCTCACTGAAGCTTTCCTT. This gives the protein CASNTWGPLTEAFL.

This clonotype was detected many times. The rearrangement uses TRBV12-3 or TRBV12-4 and TRBJ2-3, with 10 nucleotides matching TRBD2. The CDR3 consists of 14 residues. V shed 7 bases, J shed 2 bases, and the junction held 3 bases outside the gene matches. DNA of the CDR3: TGTGCCAGCACGCTAGCGGGGGACACAGATACGCAGTATTTT. Its translation: CASTLAGDTDTQYF.

This clonotype was counted many times. This sequence joins TRBV7-9 and TRBJ2-5, with 13 bases fitting TRBD2. CDR1 and CDR2 (germline): SEHNR, FQNEAQ (reference sequence). V lost 1 base and J lost 9; bases outside the gene matches: 8. The CDR3 runs 16 residues. CDR3 sequence (DNA): TGTGCCAGCAGCTTAGGACTAGCGGGGGGCCAAGAATCCCAGTACTTC. It translates to CASSLGLAGGQESQYF. Using reference TRBV7-9 and TRBJ2-5 for the parts outside the CDR3, the full variable domain is DTGVSQNPRHKITKRGQNVTFRCDPISEHNRLYWYRQTLGQGPEFLTYFQNEAQLEKSRLLSDRFSAERPKGSFSTLEIQRTEQGDSAMYLCASSLGLAGGQESQYFGPGTRLLVL.

The rearrangement joins TRBV7-9 to TRBJ1-1; a possible D gene is TRBD1 (5 bases). The germline gives CDR1 SEHNR, CDR2 FQNEAQ (reference sequence). The V gene lost 8 bases and the J gene lost 5 bases, with 12 bases spanning the gap. This CDR3 spans 12 amino acids. CDR3 nucleotide sequence: TGTGCCAGCGGACCGCGGGGGACTGAAGCTTTCTTT. The encoded protein is CASGPRGTEAFF.

In its sample, this clonotype was seen a few times. This chain uses TRBV7-9 with TRBJ1-1; TRBD1 might be the D (5 bases). Trimming pared 0 bases from V and 8 bases from J, leaving 10 bases between. Germline CDR1 and CDR2: SEHNR and FQNEAQ (reference sequence). The CDR3 is 13 amino acids. CDR3 in DNA: TGTGCCAGCAGCTTAGCGTGGGGCAGGGAAGCTTTCTTT. This encodes CASSLAWGREAFF.

CDR3 DNA: TGTGCCAGCAGCCCGGGACTAGCGGGGGACTCCTACGAGCAGTACGTC. Translation gives CASSPGLAGDSYEQYV. This sequence joins TRBV13 and TRBJ2-7, with 14 positions matching TRBD2. This CDR3 is 16 amino acids long. CDR1 PRHDT and CDR2 FYEKMQ come from the germline V gene (reference sequence). V lost 5 bases, J lost 0 bases, and 3 bases stayed unmatched.

The chain is built from TRBV5-1 and TRBJ2-2; 9 nucleotides align to TRBD1. The CDR3 loop spans 17 amino acids. The germline CDR1 and CDR2 sequences are SGHRS and YFSETQ. V dropped 0 bases and J dropped 5; count of bases not matched to a gene: 8. CDR3 bases: TGCGCCAGCAGCTTGGTGGGACAGGGAATTGCTACCGGGGAGCTGTTTTTT. This encodes CASSLVGQGIATGELFF.

DNA for the CDR3: TGCGCCAGCAGCCAGCGGACAGGGCAAAAACTGTTTTTT. As protein: CASSQRTGQKLFF. V gene TRBV4-3 combines with J gene TRBJ1-4, with TRBD1 identical over 8 bases. Germline trimming cut 3 bases from V and 9 bases from J; bases unmatched to any gene: 3. This CDR3 spans 13 amino acids. Germline V gene sequence: CDR1 LGHNA, CDR2 YSLEER.

The chain uses TRBV24-1 and TRBJ2-1, with a tentative D call TRBD2 (6 bases). Germline V gives CDR1 KGHDR, CDR2 SFDVKD. V lost 4 bases to trimming and J lost 6 bases, with 15 bases between them. The CDR3 has 15 residues. The CDR3 nucleotides are TGTGCCACCAGTGAGCGTGGGGCAGCGGGCAATGAGCAGTTCTTC. It codes for CATSERGAAGNEQFF.

This clonotype has at least ten counts. The CDR3 sequence is CATSNTEGLLNTEAFF. CDR3 nucleotides: TGTGCCACCAGCAATACAGAGGGGCTCCTCAACACTGAAGCTTTCTTT. The rearrangement uses TRBV15 and TRBJ1-1; possible D gene TRBD1, 5 bases. Germline V gives CDR1 LNHNV, CDR2 YYDKDF (reference sequence). V was pared by 4 bases and J by 2 bases, with 17 bases between. There are 16 residues in the CDR3.

This clonotype was counted between two and nine times. This chain links TRBV29-1 with TRBJ2-1; 8 nucleotides align to TRBD1. This CDR3 has 16 residues. Trimming took 0 bases from V and 7 from J; bases not matched to a gene: 11. Looked up from germline, CDR1 is SQVTM and CDR2 is ANQGSEA. CDR3 residues: CSVEDPPRTGQNEQFF. The CDR3 DNA follows: TGCAGCGTTGAAGACCCCCCAAGGACAGGGCAGAATGAGCAGTTCTTC.

This clonotype was picked up a small number of times. The chain joins TRBV4-1 to TRBJ2-5, with unresolved D. The CDR3 consists of 14 residues. CDR1 is MGHRA, CDR2 YSYEKL, per germline. The V end was cut by 1 base, the J end by 5 bases, with 11 bases between. CDR3 sequence reads: CASSQGPRGETQYF. CDR3 nucleotide sequence: TGCGCCAGCAGCCAAGGACCCCGTGGCGAGACCCAGTACTTC.

This chain connects TRBV27 to TRBJ2-5, with a possible D match to TRBD1 (6 bases). The CDR3 contains 14 residues. Germline V CDR1 and CDR2: MNHEY, SMNVEV (reference sequence). V dropped 3 bases and J dropped 0 bases, with 8 bases sitting between them. The CDR3 bases are TGTGCCAGCAGTTTCACAGGGTACCAAGAGACCCAGTACTTC. It translates to CASSFTGYQETQYF.

This clonotype was detected a few times. The chain links TRBV5-1 to TRBJ2-7; 8 nucleotides match TRBD2. CDR1 and CDR2 (germline): SGHRS, YFSETQ. The junction had 10 bases not matched to a gene; V was cut back by 4 bases and J by 4 bases. The CDR3 has 15 residues. CDR3 sequence reads: CASSGGLGGEYEQYF. CDR3 DNA sequence: TGCGCCAGCAGCGGGGGACTAGGAGGGGAATACGAGCAGTACTTC.

The chain combines TRBV4-1 with TRBJ1-1, with 8 bases fitting TRBD1. V lost 4 bases and J lost 0; bases outside the gene matches: 16. The CDR3 is 19 residues long. In germline, CDR1 is MGHRA, CDR2 YSYEKL. CDR3 residues: CASSLFPRGTGSMNTEAFF. CDR3 nucleotides: TGCGCCAGCAGCCTGTTCCCCCGGGGGACAGGTAGCATGAACACTGAAGCTTTCTTT.

The CDR3 bases are TGCAGCGTTGAATCGGCAGATACGCAGTATTTT. It yields the protein CSVESADTQYF. J is TRBJ2-3 and V is TRBV29-1; D is unresolved. CDR3 length equals 11 residues. V was pared by 2 bases and J by 4 bases, with 4 bases between. The germline CDR1 and CDR2 sequences are SQVTM and ANQGSEA.

This clonotype was picked up a small number of times. The chain couples TRBV2 to TRBJ1-5; weak D call: TRBD1 (6 bases). This CDR3 is 15 amino acids long. V lost 1 base to trimming and J lost 6 bases, with 13 bases between them. CDR1 is SNHLY and CDR2 is FYNNEI in the germline V gene. The CDR3 reads CASSEGGRGSQPQHF. The CDR3 bases are TGTGCCAGCAGTGAAGGGGGCAGGGGAAGTCAGCCCCAGCATTTT.

This clonotype was picked up a small number of times. CDR3: CASSLHLTDSSTNEKLFF. The CDR3 DNA reads TGTGCCAGCAGCTTGCACCTCACGGACAGTTCAACTAATGAAAAACTGTTTTTT. This chain uses TRBV5-5 with TRBJ1-4; a possible D gene is TRBD1 (6 bases). The CDR3 consists of 18 residues. Germline values: CDR1 SGHKS, CDR2 YYEKEE (reference sequence). Trimming removed 1 base at V and 0 bases at J, with 16 bases between.

The chain carries TRBV7-2 and TRBJ2-6; D gene uncertain. Looked up from germline, CDR1 is SGHTA and CDR2 is FQGNSA. This CDR3 has 16 amino acids. Trimming removed 0 bases at V and 3 bases at J, with 9 bases between. The CDR3 is CASSLAGNLGANVLTF. CDR3 nucleotide sequence: TGTGCCAGCAGCTTAGCGGGGAATCTTGGGGCCAACGTCCTGACTTTC. The full variable domain, with the rest looked up from reference TRBV7-2 and TRBJ2-6, is GAGVSQSPSNKVTEKGKDVELRCDPISGHTALYWYRQSLGQGLEFLIYFQGNSAPDKSGLPSDRFSAERTGGSVSTLTIQRTQQEDSAVYLCASSLAGNLGANVLTFGAGSRLTVL.